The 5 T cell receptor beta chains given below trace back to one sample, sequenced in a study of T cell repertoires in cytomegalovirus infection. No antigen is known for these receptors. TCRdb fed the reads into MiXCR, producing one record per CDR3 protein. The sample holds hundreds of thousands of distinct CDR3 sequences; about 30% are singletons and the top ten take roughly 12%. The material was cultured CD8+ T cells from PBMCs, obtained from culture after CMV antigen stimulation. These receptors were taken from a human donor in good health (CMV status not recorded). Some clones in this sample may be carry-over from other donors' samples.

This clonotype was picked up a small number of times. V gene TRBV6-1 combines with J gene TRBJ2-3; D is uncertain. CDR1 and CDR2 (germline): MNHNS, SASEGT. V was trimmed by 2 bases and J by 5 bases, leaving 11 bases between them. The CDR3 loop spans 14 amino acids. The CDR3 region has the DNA TGTGCCAGCAGTGAAAGCCCTTTGGAAGATACGCAGTATTTT. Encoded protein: CASSESPLEDTQYF.

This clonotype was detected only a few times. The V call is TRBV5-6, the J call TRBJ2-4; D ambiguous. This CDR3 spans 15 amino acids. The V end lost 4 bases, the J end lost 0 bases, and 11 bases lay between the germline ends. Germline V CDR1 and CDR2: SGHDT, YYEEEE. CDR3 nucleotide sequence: TGTGCCAGCAGCGTTGGGTGGGGAGCCAAAAACATTCAGTACTTC. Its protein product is CASSVGWGAKNIQYF.

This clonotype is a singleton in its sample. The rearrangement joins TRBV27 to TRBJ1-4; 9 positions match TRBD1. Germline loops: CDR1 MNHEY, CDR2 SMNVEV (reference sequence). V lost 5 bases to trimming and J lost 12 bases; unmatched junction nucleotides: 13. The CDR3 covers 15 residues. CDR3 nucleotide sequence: TGTGCCAGCAGTCCTACCCGGGACAGGGTCCAAGAACTGTTTTTT. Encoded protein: CASSPTRDRVQELFF.

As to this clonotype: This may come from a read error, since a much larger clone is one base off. The CDR3: CASSLSAWGTEAFF. CDR3 coding DNA: TGTGCCAGCAGCTTAAGTGCATGGGGCACTGAAGCTTTCTTT. The genes are TRBV7-3 and TRBJ1-1; D is unresolved. Germline V gene lookup returns CDR1 SGHTA and CDR2 FQGTGA. This CDR3 spans 14 amino acids. The V end was cut by 1 base, the J end by 4 bases, with 10 bases between. Drawing the rest from reference TRBV7-3 and TRBJ1-1, the complete variable domain is GAGVSQTPSNKVTEKGKYVELRCDPISGHTALYWYRQSLGQGPEFLIYFQGTGAADDSGLPNDRFFAVRPEGSVSTLKIQRTERGDSAVYLCASSLSAWGTEAFFGQGTRLTVV.

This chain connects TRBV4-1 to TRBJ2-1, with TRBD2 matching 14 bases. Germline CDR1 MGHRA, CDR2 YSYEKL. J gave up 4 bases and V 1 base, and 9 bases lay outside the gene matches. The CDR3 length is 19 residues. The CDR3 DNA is TGCGCCAGCAGCCAAGTTGGACTAGCGGGGGGCGCGGGGTACAATGAGCAGTTCTTC. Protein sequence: CASSQVGLAGGAGYNEQFF.